The sequence of this T cell receptor (beta chain) was determined in a study of cytomegalovirus exposure and HLA in healthy donors. The PCR ran on 60 Vbeta and 13 Jbeta primers. The table came from immunoSEQ multiplex PCR; TCRdb's copy has only in-frame clones and leaves some out. This table holds approximately 150,000 clones, approximately 84% found once. The clonotype was recovered from a young woman in good health and CMV-seronegative. The sample taken for sequencing was PBMCs.

CDR3 bases: TGTGCCAGCAGAATAGCGGGAGAAGTACGCGGGGAGCTGTTTTTT. It translates to CASRIAGEVRGELFF. V is TRBV5-6 and J is TRBJ2-2, with 9 bases lining up with TRBD2. This CDR3 is built from 15 residues. V was pared by 5 bases and J by 7 bases, with 9 bases of the junction left unmatched. CDR1 is SGHDT, CDR2 YYEEEE, per germline.